The 17 T cell receptor beta chains reported below all come from one sample, sequenced in a study of shared clonotypes between healthy human individuals. Clones were sequenced by immunoSEQ multiplex PCR, and TCRdb holds only the in-frame ones, with some missing. Found here are about 490,000 clones, over 60% of them singletons; the top ten hold 13%. The sequencing input was PBMCs. The receptors were gathered from a woman aged 40 to 49 in good health. Some clones in this sample may be carry-over from other donors' samples.

The gene calls are TRBV13 and TRBJ2-3; D might be TRBD2 (6 bases). The V gene lost 2 bases and the J gene lost 4 bases, with 13 bases spanning the gap. There are 15 residues in the CDR3. Germline CDR1 reads PRHDT; CDR2 reads FYEKMQ (reference sequence). The chain's CDR3 is CASSLTGPGADTQYF. The CDR3 DNA is TGTGCCAGCAGCTTAACCGGGCCGGGAGCAGATACGCAGTATTTT.

The V gene is TRBV10-3, the J gene TRBJ2-3; 8 nucleotides align to TRBD1. CDR1 and CDR2 (germline): ENHRY, SYGVKD. This CDR3 is built from 15 residues. V shed 7 bases, J shed 3 bases, and the junction held 9 bases outside the gene matches. The CDR3: CAITDWTGPTDTQYF. The CDR3 DNA reads TGTGCCATCACCGACTGGACAGGGCCAACAGATACGCAGTATTTT.

The chain has TRBV18 and TRBJ1-3, with 10 bases that match TRBD1. The germline gives CDR1 KGHSH, CDR2 LQKENI. Trimming took 5 bases from V and 0 from J; bases not matched to a gene: 7. The CDR3 covers 17 residues. The CDR3 is CASSSTTGGPSGNTIYF. The CDR3 region has the DNA TGTGCCAGCTCATCCACGACAGGGGGCCCCTCTGGAAACACCATATATTTT.

This clone has at least ten counts. The CDR3, as DNA: TGTGCCAGCAGACCGGCCCTCTCGAACACTGAAGCTTTCTTT. Encoded protein: CASRPALSNTEAFF. The chain carries TRBV28 and TRBJ1-1, with unresolved D. In germline, CDR1 is MDHEN, CDR2 SYDVKM. The V end lost 6 bases, the J end lost 1 base, and 12 bases lay between the germline ends. The CDR3 is 14 residues long.

The V call is TRBV7-2, the J call TRBJ2-6; unclear D gene. Germline loops: CDR1 SGHTA, CDR2 FQGNSA. Deletions cut 3 bases from V and 4 bases from J, with 10 bases between. The CDR3 sequence is 15 residues long. This chain's CDR3 is CASSLMGAGANVLTF. The CDR3 coding sequence is TGTGCCAGCAGCTTGATGGGTGCAGGGGCCAACGTCCTGACTTTC.

The rearrangement links TRBV14 to TRBJ2-7, with D possibly matching TRBD1 (6 bases). The V gene's germline CDR1 is SGHDN and CDR2 FVKESK. V was trimmed by 4 bases and J by 5 bases, leaving 12 bases between them. There are 13 residues in the CDR3. Written as DNA, the CDR3 is TGTGCCAGCAGCCGAGTCAGGGGCGACGAGCAGTACTTC. Protein sequence: CASSRVRGDEQYF.

V is TRBV10-3 and J is TRBJ1-2; 9 positions agree with TRBD1. Per the germline V gene, CDR1 is ENHRY and CDR2 is SYGVKD. The trim removed 5 bases at V and 2 bases at J, leaving 9 bases unmatched. There are 16 residues in the CDR3. CDR3 DNA: TGTGCCATCAGTAAGATTACCGGACAGGGGAACTATGGCTACACCTTC. Its translation: CAISKITGQGNYGYTF.

The chain is built from TRBV2 and TRBJ2-5; 10 bases line up with TRBD2. The end of the DNA is better explained by TRBJ2-7, so the J call may be wrong. The CDR3 covers 13 residues. Germline values: CDR1 SNHLY, CDR2 FYNNEI. CDR3 sequence: CASRLAGTYEQYF. The CDR3, as DNA: TGTGCCAGCAGACTAGCGGGGACCTACGAGCAGTACTTC.

This chain uses TRBV5-6 with TRBJ1-2; the D is unclear. The ends were cut back, 2 bases at V and 2 bases at J, with 7 bases in the middle. This CDR3 is built from 13 residues. Germline values: CDR1 SGHDT, CDR2 YYEEEE. CDR3 in amino acids: CASSFRPNYGYTF. CDR3 sequence (DNA): TGTGCCAGCAGCTTCAGACCGAACTATGGCTACACCTTC.

The chain has TRBV30 and TRBJ2-3, with D possibly TRBD1 on 5 matching bases. The CDR3 covers 13 residues. V was trimmed by 1 base and J by 5 bases, leaving 10 bases between them. The germline CDR1 and CDR2 sequences are GTSNPN and SVGIG (reference sequence). The CDR3 DNA sequence: TGTGCCTGGAGTGGACAGTTTATAGATACGCAGTATTTT. Its protein is CAWSGQFIDTQYF. Full variable domain (remainder filled in from reference TRBV30 and TRBJ2-3): SQTIHQWPATLVQPVGSPLSLECTVEGTSNPNLYWYRQAAGRGLQLLFYSVGIGQISSEVPQNLSASRPQDRQFILSSKKLLLSDSGFYLCAWSGQFIDTQYFGPGTRLTVL.

With regard to this clone: Sequence at one end of the junction differs from germline and may be a read error. The gene calls are TRBV11-2 and TRBJ1-4; D not certain. From germline, CDR1 is SGHAT and CDR2 FQNNGV. The CDR3 length is 13 residues. The DNA for the CDR3 is TGTGCCAGCAGCCTAGACCCCGATGAAAAACTGTTTTTT. This sequence encodes CASSLDPDEKLFF.

The chain recombines TRBV7-2 with TRBJ2-5; D remains unclear. V was shortened by 4 bases and J by 5 bases, with 20 bases between the two germline ends. The CDR3 spans 16 residues. The germline gives CDR1 SGHTA, CDR2 FQGNSA. The CDR3 DNA follows: TGTGCCAGCAGCTCCTCATTTGGGCCCGGGTGGGAGACCCAGTACTTC. Translating gives CASSSSFGPGWETQYF.

The chain employs TRBV30 and TRBJ1-1; a weak D match, TRBD1 (5 bases). The CDR3 sequence is 15 residues long. The germline gives CDR1 GTSNPN, CDR2 SVGIG (reference sequence). V was pared by 3 bases and J by 5 bases, with 19 bases between. The CDR3 bases are TGTGCCTGGAGCCCCTTTGGGGGGTGGAGGACTGAAGCTTTCTTT. Residues: CAWSPFGGWRTEAFF.

The V call is TRBV11-1, the J call TRBJ2-7; 8 positions match TRBD1. CDR1 is SGHAT and CDR2 is FQDESV in the germline V gene (reference sequence). V lost 3 bases and J lost 3; bases outside the gene matches: 13. This CDR3 has 17 residues. CDR3 bases: TGTGCCAGCAGCTTGGATGTGGGACAGGCCATAAACTACGAGCAGTACTTC. This gives the protein CASSLDVGQAINYEQYF. Drawing the rest from reference TRBV11-1 and TRBJ2-7, the complete variable domain is EAEVAQSPRYKITEKSQAVAFWCDPISGHATLYWYRQILGQGPELLVQFQDESVVDDSQLPKDRFSAERLKGVDSTLKIQPAELGDSAMYLCASSLDVGQAINYEQYFGPGTRLTVT.

With regard to this clone: This is likely an artifact of a read error, given a far larger clone one base away. This sample also contains other DNA sequences that code for the same CDR3. The chain carries TRBV28 and TRBJ2-7, with TRBD2 matching over 8 bases. The CDR3 is made up of 16 amino acids. Germline CDR1 and CDR2: MDHEN and SYDVKM. The ends lost 5 bases at V and 1 base at J; junction bases unmatched: 10. The CDR3 sequence is CASSLGVAGPSYEQYF. The DNA for the CDR3 is TGTGCCAGCAGTCTAGGGGTAGCGGGACCTTCCTACGAGCAGTACTTC.

The CDR3 reads CASSLPGDGYGYTF. In DNA form, the CDR3 reads TGCGCCAGCAGCTTGCCGGGGGACGGCTATGGCTACACCTTC. V and J are TRBV5-1 and TRBJ1-2; D might be TRBD1 (5 bases). This CDR3 is 14 amino acids long. The germline CDR1 and CDR2 sequences are SGHRS and YFSETQ. V was shortened by 1 base and J by 4 bases, with 11 bases between the two germline ends.

The chain has TRBV6-5 and TRBJ1-5, with D possibly being TRBD1 (6 bases). V lost 4 bases, J lost 3 bases, and 13 bases lay in between. Germline CDR1 is MNHEY and CDR2 is SVGAGI. The CDR3 runs to 15 residues. CDR3 sequence (DNA): TGTGCCAGCAGTTTGGGGGCCTGGAACAATCAGCCCCAGCATTTT. Protein product: CASSLGAWNNQPQHF.